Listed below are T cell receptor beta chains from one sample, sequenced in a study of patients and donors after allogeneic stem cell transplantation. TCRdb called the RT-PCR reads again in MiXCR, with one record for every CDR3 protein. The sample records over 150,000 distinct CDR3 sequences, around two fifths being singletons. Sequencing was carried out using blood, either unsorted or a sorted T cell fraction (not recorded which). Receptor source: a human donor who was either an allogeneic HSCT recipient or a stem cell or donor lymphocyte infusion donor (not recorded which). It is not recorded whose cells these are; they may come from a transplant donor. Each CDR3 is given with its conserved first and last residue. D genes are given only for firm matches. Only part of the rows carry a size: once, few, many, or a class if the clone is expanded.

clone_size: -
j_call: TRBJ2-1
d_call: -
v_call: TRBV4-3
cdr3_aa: CASSQVPLTGTSYSSSYNEQFF
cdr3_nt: TGCGCCAGCAGCCAAGTTCCCCTTACGGGAACCTCCTATTCAAGCTCCTACAATGAGCAGTTCTTC

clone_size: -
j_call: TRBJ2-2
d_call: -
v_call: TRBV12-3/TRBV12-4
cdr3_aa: CASATGELFF
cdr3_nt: TGTGCCAGCGCCACCGGGGAGCTGTTTTTT

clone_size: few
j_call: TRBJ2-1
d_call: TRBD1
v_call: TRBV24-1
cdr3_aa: CATSDPLTGGSYNEQFF
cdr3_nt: TGTGCCACCAGTGATCCCCTGACAGGGGGCAGCTACAATGAGCAGTTCTTC

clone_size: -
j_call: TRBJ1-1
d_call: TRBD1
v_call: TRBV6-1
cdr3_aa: CASSRGQANTEAFF
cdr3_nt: TGTGCCAGCAGTCGCGGACAGGCGAACACTGAAGCTTTCTTT

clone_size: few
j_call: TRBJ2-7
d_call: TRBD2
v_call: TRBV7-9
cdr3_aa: CASSLASGRSYEQYF
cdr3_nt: TGTGCCAGCAGCTTAGCGAGCGGGAGGTCCTACGAGCAGTACTTC

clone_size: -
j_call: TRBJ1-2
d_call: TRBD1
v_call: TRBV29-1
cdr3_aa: CSAGAGQGAFYGYTF
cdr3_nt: TGCAGCGCAGGGGCCGGACAGGGGGCTTTCTATGGCTACACCTTC

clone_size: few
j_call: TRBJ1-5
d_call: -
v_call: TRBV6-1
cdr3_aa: CASSIGGLSNQPQHF
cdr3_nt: TGTGCCAGCAGTATTGGCGGACTTAGCAATCAGCCCCAGCATTTT

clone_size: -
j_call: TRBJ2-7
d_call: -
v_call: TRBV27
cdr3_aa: CASSPGPPRPYEQYF
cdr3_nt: TGTGCCAGCAGTCCAGGACCCCCCAGGCCCTACGAGCAGTACTTC

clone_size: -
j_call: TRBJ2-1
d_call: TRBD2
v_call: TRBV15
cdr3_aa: CATSRDAGAYNEQFF
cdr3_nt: TGTGCCACCAGCAGAGATGCGGGGGCCTACAATGAGCAGTTCTTC

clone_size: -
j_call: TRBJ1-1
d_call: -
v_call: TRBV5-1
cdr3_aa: CASRTVNTEAFF
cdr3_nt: TGCGCCAGCAGGACAGTTAACACTGAAGCTTTCTTT

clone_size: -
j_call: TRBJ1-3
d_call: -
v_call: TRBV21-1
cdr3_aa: CATNRGGAQGSTAGNTIYF
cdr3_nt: TGTGCCACAAACCGGGGGGGTGCCCAAGGAAGTACGGCTGGAAACACCATATATTTT

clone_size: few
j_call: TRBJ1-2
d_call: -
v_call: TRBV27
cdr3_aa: CATIGLTDYGYTF
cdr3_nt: TGTGCCACCATAGGGTTAACGGACTATGGCTACACCTTC

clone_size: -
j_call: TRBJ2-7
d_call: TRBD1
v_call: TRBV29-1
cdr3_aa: CSVLRGPTYEQYF
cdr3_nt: TGCAGCGTCCTCAGGGGGCCCACCTACGAGCAGTACTTC

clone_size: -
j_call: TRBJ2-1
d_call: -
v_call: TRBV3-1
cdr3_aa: CASSQGASEYNEQFF
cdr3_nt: TGTGCCAGCAGCCAAGGGGCTAGCGAGTACAATGAGCAGTTCTTC

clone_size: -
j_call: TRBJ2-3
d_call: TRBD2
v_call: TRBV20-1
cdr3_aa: CSALGLAGYGETQYF
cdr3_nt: TGCAGTGCTCTGGGACTAGCGGGATACGGGGAAACGCAGTATTTT

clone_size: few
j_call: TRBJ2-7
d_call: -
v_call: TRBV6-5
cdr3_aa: CASSGIGLNSYEQYF
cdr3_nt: TGTGCCAGCAGCGGAATAGGGCTTAACTCCTACGAGCAGTACTTC

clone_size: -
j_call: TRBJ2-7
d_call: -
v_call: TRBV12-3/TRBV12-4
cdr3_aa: CASSPIPTEQYF
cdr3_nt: TGTGCCAGCAGTCCCATTCCGACCGAGCAGTACTTC

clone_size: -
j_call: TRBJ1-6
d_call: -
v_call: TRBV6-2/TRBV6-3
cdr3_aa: CASSPDWNSPLHF
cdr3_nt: TGTGCCAGCAGCCCGGATTGGAATTCACCCCTCCACTTT

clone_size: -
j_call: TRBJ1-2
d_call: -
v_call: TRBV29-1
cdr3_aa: CSVVGNGYTF
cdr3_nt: TGCAGCGTTGTAGGGAATGGCTACACCTTC

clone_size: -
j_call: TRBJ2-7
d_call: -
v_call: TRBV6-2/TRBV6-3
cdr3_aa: CASSYSPGSEQYF
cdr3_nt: TGTGCCAGCAGTTACTCTCCAGGGAGCGAGCAGTACTTC

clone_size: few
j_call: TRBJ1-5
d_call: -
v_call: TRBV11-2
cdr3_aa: CASSRSRDQPQHF
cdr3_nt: TGTGCCAGCAGCCGTTCCCGGGATCAGCCCCAGCATTTT

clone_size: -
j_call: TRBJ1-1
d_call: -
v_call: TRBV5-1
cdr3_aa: CASSLALGGPEAFF
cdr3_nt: TGCGCCAGCAGCTTGGCCCTTGGGGGGCCTGAAGCTTTCTTT

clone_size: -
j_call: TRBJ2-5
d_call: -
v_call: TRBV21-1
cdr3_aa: CASSNGPVVQYF
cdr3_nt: TGTGCCAGCAGCAACGGGCCAGTCGTCCAGTACTTC

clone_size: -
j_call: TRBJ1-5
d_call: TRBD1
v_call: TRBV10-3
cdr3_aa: CAIREPGQGQQPQHF
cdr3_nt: TGTGCCATCAGGGAACCGGGACAGGGTCAACAGCCCCAGCATTTT

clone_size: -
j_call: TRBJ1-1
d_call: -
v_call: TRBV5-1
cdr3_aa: CASSRSRERTEAFF
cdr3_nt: TGCGCCAGCAGCAGATCCAGGGAGAGAACTGAAGCTTTCTTT

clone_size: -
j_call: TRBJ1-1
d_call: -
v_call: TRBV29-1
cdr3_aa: CSVGGGGAFF
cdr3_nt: TGCAGCGTTGGAGGCGGGGGAGCTTTCTTT

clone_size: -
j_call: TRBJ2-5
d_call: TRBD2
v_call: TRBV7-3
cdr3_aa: CASSPTGLAETQYF
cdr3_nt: TGTGCCAGCAGCCCAACAGGACTAGCGGAGACCCAGTACTTC

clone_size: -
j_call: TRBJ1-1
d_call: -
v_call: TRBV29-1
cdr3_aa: CSVEDLTEAFF
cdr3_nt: TGCAGCGTTGAAGATCTAACTGAAGCTTTCTTT

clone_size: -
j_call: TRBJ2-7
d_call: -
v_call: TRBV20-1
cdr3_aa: CSATGGTYEQYF
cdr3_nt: TGCAGTGCTACAGGGGGGACCTACGAGCAGTACTTC

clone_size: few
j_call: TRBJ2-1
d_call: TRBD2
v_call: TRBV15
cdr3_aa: CATSTYLAGVTYNEQFF
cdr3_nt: TGTGCCACCAGCACCTATTTAGCGGGAGTGACCTACAATGAGCAGTTCTTC

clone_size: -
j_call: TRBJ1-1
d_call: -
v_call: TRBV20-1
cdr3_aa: CSARDNGQLEAFF
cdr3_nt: TGCAGTGCTAGAGATAATGGTCAGCTTGAAGCTTTCTTT

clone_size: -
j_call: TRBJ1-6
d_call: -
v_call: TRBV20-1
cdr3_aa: CSATDGGSYSPLHF
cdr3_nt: TGCAGTGCCACGGACGGGGGGTCTTATTCACCCCTCCACTTT

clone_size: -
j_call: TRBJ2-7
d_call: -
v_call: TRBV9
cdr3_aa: CASSPEWGTRLYEQYF
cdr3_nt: TGTGCCAGCAGCCCCGAGTGGGGGACACGGCTCTACGAGCAGTACTTC

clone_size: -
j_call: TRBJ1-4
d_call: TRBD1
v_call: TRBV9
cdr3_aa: CASSSRGQGNEKLFF
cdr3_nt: TGTGCCAGCAGCTCCAGGGGGCAGGGTAATGAAAAACTGTTTTTT

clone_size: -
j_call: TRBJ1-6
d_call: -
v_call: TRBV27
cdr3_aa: CASTLGGNNSPLHF
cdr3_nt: TGTGCCAGCACCCTCGGGGGGAATAATTCACCCCTCCACTTT

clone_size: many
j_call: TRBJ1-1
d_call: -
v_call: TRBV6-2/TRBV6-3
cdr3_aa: CASGDLRTEAFF
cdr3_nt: TGTGCCAGTGGGGATCTGAGGACTGAAGCTTTCTTT

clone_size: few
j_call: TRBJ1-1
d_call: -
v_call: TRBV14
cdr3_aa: CASSQESAEAFF
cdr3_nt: TGTGCCAGCAGCCAAGAGAGCGCTGAAGCTTTCTTT

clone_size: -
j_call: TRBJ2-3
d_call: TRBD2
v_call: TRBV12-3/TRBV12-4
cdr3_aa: CASSLANLAGDSDTQYF
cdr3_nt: TGTGCCAGCAGTTTAGCGAACCTAGCGGGAGATTCAGATACGCAGTATTTT

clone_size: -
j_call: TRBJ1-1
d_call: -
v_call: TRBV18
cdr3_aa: CASSPTGLNTEAFF
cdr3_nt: TGTGCCAGCTCCCCGACAGGTTTGAACACTGAAGCTTTCTTT

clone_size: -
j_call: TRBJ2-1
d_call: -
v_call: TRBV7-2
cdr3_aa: CASSPYNGAGEQFF
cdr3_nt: TGTGCCAGCAGCCCCTACAACGGGGCTGGAGAGCAGTTCTTC

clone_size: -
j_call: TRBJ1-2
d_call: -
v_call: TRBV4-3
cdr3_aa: CASSQDFRGIYGYTF
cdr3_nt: TGCGCCAGCAGCCAAGATTTTCGGGGCATCTATGGCTACACCTTC

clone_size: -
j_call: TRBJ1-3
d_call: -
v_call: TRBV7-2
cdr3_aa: CASSSHQPGDVAGNTIYF
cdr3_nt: TGTGCCAGCAGCTCCCACCAACCGGGGGACGTAGCTGGAAACACCATATATTTT

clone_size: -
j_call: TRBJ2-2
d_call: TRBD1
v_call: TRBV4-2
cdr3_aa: CASSQGTGGLDDTGELFF
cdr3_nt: TGTGCCAGCAGCCAGGGGACAGGGGGTTTAGACGACACCGGGGAGCTGTTTTTT

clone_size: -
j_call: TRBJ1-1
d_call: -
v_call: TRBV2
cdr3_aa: CASSGANRDRSRGTEAFF
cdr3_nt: TGTGCCAGCAGTGGAGCTAACCGGGACCGGAGCCGCGGCACTGAAGCTTTCTTT

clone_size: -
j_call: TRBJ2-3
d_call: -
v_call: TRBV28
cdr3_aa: CASSWDTQYF
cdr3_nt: TGTGCCAGCAGTTGGGATACGCAGTATTTT

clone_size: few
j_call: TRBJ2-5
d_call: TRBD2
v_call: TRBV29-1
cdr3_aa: CSAPLAEFQETQYF
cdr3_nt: TGCAGCGCACCACTAGCGGAATTCCAAGAGACCCAGTACTTC

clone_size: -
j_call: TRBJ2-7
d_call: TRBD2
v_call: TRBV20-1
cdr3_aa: CSAISPGGPPREQYF
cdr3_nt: TGCAGTGCTATTTCCCCGGGAGGGCCCCCTAGAGAGCAGTACTTC

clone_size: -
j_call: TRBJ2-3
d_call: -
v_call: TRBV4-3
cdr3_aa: CASSQDPANTQYF
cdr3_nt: TGCGCCAGCAGCCAAGACCCCGCAAATACGCAGTATTTT

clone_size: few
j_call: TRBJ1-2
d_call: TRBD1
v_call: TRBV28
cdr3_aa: CASSSLDRVGDGYTF
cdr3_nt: TGTGCCAGCAGTTCGCTGGACAGGGTAGGAGATGGCTACACCTTC

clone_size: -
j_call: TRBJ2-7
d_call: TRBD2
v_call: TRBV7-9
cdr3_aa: CASSLLAGEFYEQYF
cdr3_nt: TGTGCCAGCAGCTTACTAGCGGGAGAATTCTACGAGCAGTACTTC

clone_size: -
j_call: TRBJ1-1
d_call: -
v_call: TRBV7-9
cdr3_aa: CASSLRTDLNTEAFF
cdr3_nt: TGTGCCAGCAGCTTAAGGACCGATTTGAACACTGAAGCTTTCTTT

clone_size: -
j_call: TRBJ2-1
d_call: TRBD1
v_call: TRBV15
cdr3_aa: CAIRQGANEQFF
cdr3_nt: TGTGCCATTCGACAGGGGGCGAATGAGCAGTTCTTC

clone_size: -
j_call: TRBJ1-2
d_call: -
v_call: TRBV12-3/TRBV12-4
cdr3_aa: CASSPGRKHGYTF
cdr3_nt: TGTGCCAGCAGCCCGGGAAGGAAGCATGGCTACACCTTC